This T cell receptor (beta chain) was captured in a study of OX40 agonist ivuxolimab in advanced cancers. General observations from the study: In the expanded peripheral T cells, antigen specificity was never determined.

Germline V CDR1 and CDR2: LNHNV, YYDKDF (reference sequence). CDR3 length: 14 amino acids. Between the trimmed V and J ends, which lost 1 base and 7 bases, there was a span of 13 bases. As concerns this clone: What it binds is unknown.

Generated by immunoSEQ multiplex PCR, the TCRdb table keeps only in-frame clones and is missing some. The table lists 57,000 or so clones, about 88% of them singletons, with roughly 1.3% in the top ten. Sequences were derived from CD4+ or CD8+ T cells sorted from blood, sampled in a trial of the OX40 agonist ivuxolimab. The origin of this receptor is an adult with an advanced solid tumor such as melanoma, head and neck, liver or kidney cancer. The V call is TRBV15, the J call TRBJ1-2; D is possibly TRBD1 (6 bases). CDR3 sequence reads: CATSRVVRGAGYTF. CDR3 DNA sequence: TGTGCCACCAGCAGAGTAGTGAGGGGGGCTGGCTACACCTTC.